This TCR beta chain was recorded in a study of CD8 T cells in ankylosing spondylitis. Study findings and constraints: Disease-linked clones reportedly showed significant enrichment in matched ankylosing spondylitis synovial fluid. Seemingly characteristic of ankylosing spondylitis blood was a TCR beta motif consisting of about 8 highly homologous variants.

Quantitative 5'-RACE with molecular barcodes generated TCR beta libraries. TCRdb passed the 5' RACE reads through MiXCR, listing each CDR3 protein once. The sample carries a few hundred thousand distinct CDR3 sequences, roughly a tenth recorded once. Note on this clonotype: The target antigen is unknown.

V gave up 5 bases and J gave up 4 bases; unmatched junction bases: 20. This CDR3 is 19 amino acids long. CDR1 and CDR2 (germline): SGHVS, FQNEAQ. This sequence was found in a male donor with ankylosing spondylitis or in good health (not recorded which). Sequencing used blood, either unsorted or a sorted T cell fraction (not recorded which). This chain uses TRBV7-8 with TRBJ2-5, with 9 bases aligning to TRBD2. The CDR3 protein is CASSRPGGGLAGPGETQYF. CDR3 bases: TGTGCCAGCAGCAGGCCGGGAGGGGGACTAGCAGGGCCAGGAGAGACCCAGTACTTC.